A selection of T cell receptor beta chains follows, all from one sample in a study of graft-versus-host responses after intestinal transplantation. Sequencing was performed with immunoSEQ multiplex PCR; in TCRdb, only in-frame clones are kept and a portion is missing. Of approximately 70,000 clones in the sample, 80% to 95% were seen once. The specimen comprised bone marrow, sampled 700 to 850 days after intestinal transplantation. All receptors come from a human patient who received an intestinal transplant, so some T cells may come from the graft donor. Each CDR3 is given with its conserved first and last residue. The D gene is left open where the match is weak. The size field is filled for only some rows; it gives once, few, many or a size class.

abundance: NA; v_gene: TRBV7-9; j_gene: TRBJ2-7; d_gene: TRBD2; len: 16; CDR3nt: TGTGCCAGCAGCTTAGAGGCGGTAGCGGGAGCCTACGAGCAGTACTTC; CDR3aa: CASSLEAVAGAYEQYF
abundance: NA; v_gene: TRBV25-1; j_gene: TRBJ2-5; d_gene: TRBD2; len: 16; CDR3nt: TGTGCCAGCAGTGTCCAAGCGGGGGGCCTCCAAGAGACCCAGTACTTC; CDR3aa: CASSVQAGGLQETQYF
abundance: NA; v_gene: TRBV5-1; j_gene: TRBJ2-6; d_gene: NA; len: 14; CDR3nt: TGCGCCAGTGGTGCAGGGGCTGGGGCCAACGTCCTGACTTTC; CDR3aa: CASGAGAGANVLTF
abundance: NA; v_gene: TRBV6-5; j_gene: TRBJ1-2; d_gene: NA; len: 15; CDR3nt: TGTGCCAGCAGTTACCCGCAACAGGGAGGATATGGCTACACCTTC; CDR3aa: CASSYPQQGGYGYTF
abundance: NA; v_gene: TRBV29-1; j_gene: TRBJ2-1; d_gene: NA; len: 15; CDR3nt: TGCAGCGTTGAAGAAGTTCGGCAGGTCCATAATGAGCAGTTCTTC; CDR3aa: CSVEEVRQVHNEQFF
abundance: NA; v_gene: TRBV29-1; j_gene: TRBJ2-7; d_gene: TRBD1; len: 12; CDR3nt: TGCAGCGGGACCGGGACAGCCTACGAGCAGTACTTC; CDR3aa: CSGTGTAYEQYF
abundance: once; v_gene: TRBV5-4; j_gene: TRBJ2-3; d_gene: NA; len: 14; CDR3nt: TGTGCCAGCAAAAATGATTTATACGGAGATACGCAGTATTTT; CDR3aa: CASKNDLYGDTQYF
abundance: once; v_gene: TRBV19; j_gene: TRBJ2-2; d_gene: NA; len: 14; CDR3nt: TGTGCCAGTACCAGGGATGCGAACACCGGGGAGCTGTTTTTT; CDR3aa: CASTRDANTGELFF
abundance: NA; v_gene: TRBV28; j_gene: TRBJ2-1; d_gene: NA; len: 12; CDR3nt: TGTGCCAGCAGTTTATGGGGAGATGAGCAGTTCTTC; CDR3aa: CASSLWGDEQFF
abundance: once; v_gene: TRBV10-3; j_gene: TRBJ1-5; d_gene: TRBD1; len: 14; CDR3nt: TGTGCCATCAGTGAGTGGGACAGGGATCAGCCCCAGCATTTT; CDR3aa: CAISEWDRDQPQHF
abundance: once; v_gene: TRBV29-1; j_gene: TRBJ2-7; d_gene: TRBD1; len: 14; CDR3nt: TGCAGCGTCCTTGGGACAGGGGGTTTCGACGAGCAGTACTTC; CDR3aa: CSVLGTGGFDEQYF
abundance: NA; v_gene: TRBV9; j_gene: TRBJ2-2; d_gene: NA; len: 16; CDR3nt: TGTGCCAGCAGCCCAACCGAGGGGCCCAACACCGGGGAGCTGTTTTTT; CDR3aa: CASSPTEGPNTGELFF
abundance: NA; v_gene: TRBV30; j_gene: TRBJ2-7; d_gene: NA; len: 11; CDR3nt: TGTGCCTGGAGTCATAGTAGTATGCAGTACTTC; CDR3aa: CAWSHSSMQYF
abundance: once; v_gene: TRBV11-2; j_gene: TRBJ2-1; d_gene: TRBD2; len: 15; CDR3nt: TGTGCCAGCAGCTTAGCTAGCGGCCCCTACAATGAGCAGTTCTTC; CDR3aa: CASSLASGPYNEQFF
abundance: once; v_gene: TRBV7-3; j_gene: TRBJ1-1; d_gene: TRBD1; len: 15; CDR3nt: TGTGCCAGCAGCTCCTCGACAGGGATGAACACTGAAGCTTTCTTT; CDR3aa: CASSSSTGMNTEAFF
abundance: NA; v_gene: TRBV27; j_gene: TRBJ1-2; d_gene: NA; len: 13; CDR3nt: TGTGCCAGCAGGGCACGGGGTAACTATGGCTACACCTTC; CDR3aa: CASRARGNYGYTF
abundance: few; v_gene: TRBV28; j_gene: TRBJ1-5; d_gene: NA; len: 17; CDR3nt: TGTGCCAGCAGTTTAGTAGAGGGGTTCGCTCGGAATCAGCCCCAGCATTTT; CDR3aa: CASSLVEGFARNQPQHF
abundance: NA; v_gene: TRBV19; j_gene: TRBJ2-1; d_gene: TRBD2; len: 15; CDR3nt: TGTGCCAGCTTCTCTAGCGGGGGGTCCTACAATGAGCAGTTCTTC; CDR3aa: CASFSSGGSYNEQFF
abundance: NA; v_gene: TRBV27; j_gene: TRBJ1-1; d_gene: NA; len: 14; CDR3nt: TGTGCCAGCAGTATCGCTCAGAGCGACACTGAAGCTTTCTTT; CDR3aa: CASSIAQSDTEAFF
abundance: NA; v_gene: TRBV6-1; j_gene: TRBJ1-1; d_gene: TRBD1; len: 18; CDR3nt: TGTGCCAGCAGTGAAGATCGGCAGGGGGGAAGATCGAACACTGAAGCTTTCTTT; CDR3aa: CASSEDRQGGRSNTEAFF
abundance: once; v_gene: TRBV12-5; j_gene: TRBJ2-1; d_gene: NA; len: 18; CDR3nt: TGTGCTAGTGGTTTGGCCATAACGACTGGCGATTCCTACAATGAGCAGTTCTTC; CDR3aa: CASGLAITTGDSYNEQFF
abundance: NA; v_gene: TRBV5-4; j_gene: TRBJ1-5; d_gene: NA; len: 13; CDR3nt: TGTGCCAGCAGCTTGGCTGGCTCTCAGCCCCAGCATTTT; CDR3aa: CASSLAGSQPQHF
abundance: NA; v_gene: TRBV15; j_gene: TRBJ1-2; d_gene: TRBD1; len: 13; CDR3nt: TGTGCCACCAGTAAGGGGGCAGTCTATGGCTACACCTTC; CDR3aa: CATSKGAVYGYTF
abundance: NA; v_gene: TRBV4-1; j_gene: TRBJ2-1; d_gene: NA; len: 14; CDR3nt: TGCGCCAGCAGAAGGCACCAGGGGGGGAATGAGCAGTTCTTC; CDR3aa: CASRRHQGGNEQFF
abundance: NA; v_gene: TRBV11-2; j_gene: TRBJ2-7; d_gene: TRBD2; len: 16; CDR3nt: TGTGCCAGCAGCTTACTAGGCCGGGACTACTCCTACGAGCAGTACTTC; CDR3aa: CASSLLGRDYSYEQYF
abundance: NA; v_gene: TRBV4-1; j_gene: TRBJ2-2; d_gene: TRBD1; len: 17; CDR3nt: TGCGCCAGCAGCCAAGAAAGGGACAGGGGATGGACCGGGGAGCTGTTTTTT; CDR3aa: CASSQERDRGWTGELFF
abundance: once; v_gene: TRBV21-1; j_gene: TRBJ1-4; d_gene: NA; len: 15; CDR3nt: TGTGCCAGCAGCAAGCCGGGACACGGGCGCTGTAGACTGTTTTTT; CDR3aa: CASSKPGHGRCRLFF
abundance: NA; v_gene: TRBV6-5; j_gene: TRBJ1-1; d_gene: TRBD1; len: 14; CDR3nt: TGTGCCAGCACCCGACAGGGGAGGAACACTGAAGCTTTCTTT; CDR3aa: CASTRQGRNTEAFF
abundance: once; v_gene: TRBV5-4; j_gene: TRBJ2-1; d_gene: NA; len: 13; CDR3nt: TGTGCCAGCAGCTGGGGGACACACAATGAGCAGTTCTTC; CDR3aa: CASSWGTHNEQFF
abundance: NA; v_gene: TRBV7-9; j_gene: TRBJ2-7; d_gene: NA; len: 12; CDR3nt: TGTGCCAGCACCGATGGAGACTACGAGCAGTACTTC; CDR3aa: CASTDGDYEQYF
abundance: few; v_gene: TRBV6-4; j_gene: TRBJ2-3; d_gene: NA; len: 14; CDR3nt: TGTGCCAGCAGTGTCGGGGGACCCACAGATACGCAGTATTTT; CDR3aa: CASSVGGPTDTQYF
abundance: NA; v_gene: TRBV6-6; j_gene: TRBJ2-7; d_gene: NA; len: 14; CDR3nt: TGTGCCAGTACGGATGGGGTCGCGGACTACGAGCAGTACTTC; CDR3aa: CASTDGVADYEQYF
abundance: NA; v_gene: TRBV5-3; j_gene: TRBJ1-5; d_gene: NA; len: 16; CDR3nt: TGTGCCAGAAGCTTGGATCGGAACTTTAGCAATCAGCCCCAGCATTTT; CDR3aa: CARSLDRNFSNQPQHF
abundance: NA; v_gene: TRBV28; j_gene: TRBJ2-7; d_gene: TRBD2; len: 16; CDR3nt: TGTGCCAGCAGTTTTCTAGCGGGTGCCCGCTCCTACGAGCAGTACTTC; CDR3aa: CASSFLAGARSYEQYF
abundance: NA; v_gene: TRBV5-1; j_gene: TRBJ1-2; d_gene: NA; len: 14; CDR3nt: TGCGCCAGCAGCTTGGTACCCCCACGGGGTGGCTACACCTTC; CDR3aa: CASSLVPPRGGYTF
abundance: NA; v_gene: TRBV6-5; j_gene: TRBJ1-2; d_gene: TRBD1; len: 13; CDR3nt: TGTGCCAGCAGTACGGACAGGGGACGAATCTACACCTTC; CDR3aa: CASSTDRGRIYTF
abundance: NA; v_gene: TRBV19; j_gene: TRBJ2-7; d_gene: NA; len: 12; CDR3nt: TGTGCCAGTAGTACCAGCCCCTACGAGCAGTACTTC; CDR3aa: CASSTSPYEQYF
abundance: NA; v_gene: TRBV6-5; j_gene: TRBJ2-7; d_gene: TRBD1; len: 16; CDR3nt: TGTGCCAGCAGTTACGACCTCGGGACAGGCACCTACGAGCAGTACTTC; CDR3aa: CASSYDLGTGTYEQYF
abundance: NA; v_gene: TRBV27; j_gene: TRBJ1-3; d_gene: NA; len: 17; CDR3nt: TGTGCCAGCAGTTTAAGCATCCCGGGACCCTCTGGAAACACCATATATTTT; CDR3aa: CASSLSIPGPSGNTIYF
abundance: few; v_gene: TRBV2; j_gene: TRBJ2-1; d_gene: TRBD2; len: 15; CDR3nt: TGTGCCAGCAGTGACCCTCCTAGCGGGGGCGATGAGCAGTTCTTC; CDR3aa: CASSDPPSGGDEQFF
abundance: NA; v_gene: TRBV6-5; j_gene: TRBJ1-1; d_gene: TRBD1; len: 14; CDR3nt: TGTGCCAGCAGTTACCCCGGGACAGGGCAGGAAGCTTTCTTT; CDR3aa: CASSYPGTGQEAFF